This T cell receptor beta chain was found in a study of human T cells and chemical hapten exposure. The wider study: For the approximately 25-week duration of the study, patients were given weekly doses of diphenylcyclopropenone on the scalp. General study points: TCRs whose frequency exceeded 1 in 1000 remained the same following DPC sensitization.

Sample time point: patch test 2, 6 weeks after DPC sensitization. Treatment here: therapeutic diphenylcyclopropenone sensitization with weekly scalp DPC. Blood collection happened ahead of applying each patch test. There are many counts of this clonotype. Antigen: not known. Germline assignment: CDR1 MNHNY and CDR2 SVGAGI (reference sequence). CDR3 length equals 14 residues. Trimming took 6 bases from V and 5 from J, leaving 14 bases between them. What the library attached to individual cDNA molecules were unique molecular identifiers. Via MiXCR, TCRdb re-called the RACE reads, giving one row per CDR3 protein. The sample holds tens of thousands of distinct CDR3 sequences, around 10% seen once.

The receptor was derived from a woman aged 50 to 65 with alopecia areata. Some clones in this sample may be carry-over from other donors' samples. Sequenced here: whole blood, sampled in connection with sensitization to the hapten diphenylcyclopropenone (DPC). This chain uses TRBV6-6 with TRBJ1-5; possibly TRBD1 for D (5 bases). The CDR3 loop reads CASRARGTYQPQHF. The DNA of the CDR3 is TGTGCCAGCAGGGCCCGCGGGACTTATCAGCCCCAGCATTTT.